This TCR beta chain was obtained from a study of regulatory T cells in long-lasting Graves disease. With iRepertoire HTBI primers and Arm-PCR of CDR3 regions, TCR beta libraries were built. TCRdb passed the multiplex PCR reads through MiXCR, listing each CDR3 protein once. The sample lists 680,000 or so distinct CDR3 sequences, around 17% seen once, with roughly 18% in the top ten. This clonotype came up many times. V lost 10 bases and J lost 5, with 12 bases in between. In germline, CDR1 is SGHTA, CDR2 FQGNSA. This CDR3 spans 12 amino acids. Time point in this sample: newly diagnosed GD, antithyroid drugs for less than 3 months. PBMC RNA served as the TCR library source. This same sample was also part of a study on T cells in Graves' hyperthyroidism and ophthalmopathy. That publication notes: With the HTBI primer set, the TCR CDR3 went through a first round of RT-PCR.

The source material was peripheral blood mononuclear cells (PBMCs), sampled at new diagnosis, from a patient treated with antithyroid drugs. The chain links TRBV7-2 to TRBJ1-5, with no clear D. The sequence came from a woman in her twenties or thirties with Graves disease. The DNA for the CDR3 is TGTGCCACCCAGCTTTGGGATCAGCCCCAGCATTTT. Protein product: CATQLWDQPQHF.